A selection of T cell receptor beta chains follows, all from one sample in a study of cytomegalovirus exposure and HLA in healthy donors. Some clones are missing from TCRdb's copy, which holds only in-frame ones; the method was immunoSEQ multiplex PCR. This table has 120,000 or so clones, 74% appearing once. Sequenced sample: PBMCs. The receptor set was obtained from a woman in her 50s in good health and CMV-seropositive. The CDR3 runs from the conserved cysteine through the conserved F or W. The D gene is left open where the match is weak. The size field is filled for only some rows; it gives once, few, many or a size class.

NA,TRBV5-6,NA,TRBJ2-1,CASSWNRIEQFF,TGTGCCAGCAGCTGGAACAGAATTGAGCAGTTCTTC
NA,TRBV5-4,NA,TRBJ2-7,CASSSGDRPYEQYF,TGTGCCAGCAGCTCCGGTGACAGGCCCTACGAGCAGTACTTC
NA,TRBV11-3,NA,TRBJ1-3,CASSSTGISGNTIYF,TGTGCCAGCAGCTCCACCGGGATCTCTGGAAACACCATATATTTT
NA,TRBV2,TRBD1,TRBJ1-3,CASSLQGDSGNTIYF,TGTGCCAGCAGTTTACAGGGGGACTCTGGAAACACCATATATTTT
once,TRBV23-1,NA,TRBJ1-1,CASSQSQDVPCEAFF,TGCGCCAGCAGTCAATCACAGGACGTACCCTGTGAAGCTTTCTTT
NA,TRBV2,NA,TRBJ1-6,CAGGPSKNSPLHF,TGTGCCGGTGGGCCGAGTAAAAATTCACCCCTCCACTTT
NA,TRBV19,TRBD1,TRBJ2-7,CATGTDNYEQYF,TGTGCAACCGGGACAGACAACTACGAGCAGTACTTC
NA,TRBV13,NA,TRBJ2-3,CASSLKRYTDTQYF,TGTGCCAGCAGCTTGAAGCGGTACACAGATACGCAGTATTTT
NA,TRBV29-1,TRBD1,TRBJ2-7,CSVAGTGGYEQYF,TGCAGCGTTGCCGGGACAGGGGGCTACGAGCAGTACTTC
NA,TRBV5-1,NA,TRBJ2-7,CASSFEAREYF,TGCGCCAGCAGCTTTGAAGCCAGGGAGTACTTC
once,TRBV7-2,NA,TRBJ1-1,CASSTHTAANTEAFF,TGTGCCAGCAGCACCCACACGGCGGCGAACACTGAAGCTTTCTTT
NA,TRBV7-2,TRBD2,TRBJ2-5,CASRRTSGQETQYF,TGTGCCAGCAGAAGGACTAGCGGACAAGAGACCCAGTACTTC
NA,TRBV7-9,TRBD1,TRBJ1-2,CASSLFNGGQNYGYTF,TGTGCCAGCAGCTTGTTTAACGGGGGACAGAACTATGGCTACACCTTC
few,TRBV7-9,NA,TRBJ2-7,CSSSLNSYEQYF,TGTTCCAGCAGCTTAAACAGCTACGAGCAGTACTTC
once,TRBV6-6,TRBD2,TRBJ2-3,CASSGTSGAGTDTQYF,TGTGCCAGCAGTGGGACTAGCGGGGCTGGCACAGATACGCAGTATTTT
once,TRBV4-2,TRBD2,TRBJ2-3,CASSPAPAGARDTQYF,TGTGCCAGCAGCCCCGCACCAGCGGGGGCCCGGGATACGCAGTATTTT
once,TRBV15,NA,TRBJ2-1,CATSRDPVGEQFF,TGTGCCACCAGCAGAGATCCGGTCGGTGAGCAGTTCTTC
NA,TRBV7-9,TRBD1,TRBJ1-2,CASSLGQGQGYTF,TGTGCCAGCAGCCTAGGACAGGGGCAGGGCTACACCTTC
NA,TRBV5-1,NA,TRBJ1-1,CASSLRGEDTEAFF,TGCGCCAGCAGCTTGCGGGGGGAGGACACTGAAGCTTTCTTT
NA,TRBV5-8,TRBD1,TRBJ2-2,CASSPGQGRELFF,TGTGCCAGCAGCCCCGGACAGGGACGGGAGCTGTTTTTT
NA,TRBV29-1,NA,TRBJ1-5,CSVGAANQPQHF,TGCAGCGTTGGGGCAGCAAATCAGCCCCAGCATTTT
NA,TRBV7-8,TRBD2,TRBJ2-3,CASSFSGGRSTQYF,TGTGCCAGCAGCTTTAGCGGGGGGAGAAGTACGCAGTATTTT
NA,TRBV5-1,TRBD1,TRBJ1-1,CASSLRSGQGPREAFF,TGCGCCAGCAGCTTGAGGTCGGGACAGGGCCCGCGTGAAGCTTTCTTT
NA,TRBV2,NA,TRBJ1-1,CASKPGRQGITEAFF,TGTGCCAGCAAACCTGGGAGGCAGGGAATCACTGAAGCTTTCTTT
NA,TRBV5-4,NA,TRBJ2-1,CASSFVKGAYNEQFF,TGTGCCAGCAGCTTCGTGAAGGGGGCCTACAATGAGCAGTTCTTC
once,TRBV18,NA,TRBJ1-5,CASCYSSGGNQPQHF,TGTGCCAGCTGCTATTCGTCAGGGGGCAATCAGCCCCAGCATTTT
once,TRBV29-1,TRBD2,TRBJ2-1,CSVPNAKRGVYNEQFF,TGCAGCGTCCCCAACGCCAAGCGGGGGGTCTACAATGAGCAGTTCTTC
NA,TRBV6-1,NA,TRBJ2-7,CASSEPSGPPYEQYF,TGTGCCAGCAGTGAACCCTCAGGGCCCCCTTACGAGCAGTACTTC